The entry below describes one TCR beta chain. Its antigen target is currently unknown. No base-level quality is on record; no much larger clone is a single base apart. This sample is part of a study of OX40 agonist ivuxolimab in advanced cancers. In terms of the full investigation: Ivuxolimab was an agonistic, fully human IgG2 monoclonal antibody directed against OX40 (CD134), a costimulatory receptor. Intravenous ivuxolimab was administered to patients every 2 weeks at six dose levels: 0.01, 0.1, 0.3, 1.5, 3 and 10 mg/kg. Of the roughly 50 dose-escalation patients, hepatocellular carcinoma was present in about 20, melanoma in approximately 15, renal cell carcinoma in 9 and head and neck cancer in 9. A male proportion of nearly 85% and a mean age of approximately 61 years, ranging from roughly 20 to 80, were recorded for the dose-escalation cohort. Patients were allowed to have had prior anti-PD-1, anti-PD-L1 or anti-CTLA-4 therapy, and 40% of the dose-escalation patients had previously received checkpoint inhibitors. Partial responses were achieved by three dose-escalation patients, of whom one had hepatocellular carcinoma and two had cutaneous melanoma. The point of sequencing TCRbeta in the periphery was to test whether ivuxolimab changed TCR sequence diversity and drove clonal T-cell expansion. The paper covers the monotherapy dose-escalation part of the phase I ivuxolimab trial, which included N of about 56 patients. Summary of the overall study and its limitations: Low levels of normalized T-cell clonal expansion were also shown by some nonresponding patients. At doses of 0.1 to 3.0 mg/kg, clonal expansion of both CD4+ and CD8+ blood T cells was observed from baseline to week 6. The antigen specificity of the clonally expanded peripheral T cells was not determined. In partial responders in the 0.1-3.0 mg/kg groups, normalized peripheral clonal expansion was found to be among the lowest, especially among CD8+ T cells. After ivuxolimab, expanded clones were on average more numerous among CD8+ T cells than among CD4+ T cells.

The cysteine opens and the phenylalanine closes a CDR3 of 13 amino acids. Of all the DNA, just the CDR3 is kept, 39 bases in frame from base 1. V lost 2 bases and J lost 7 bases, and the count of bases not matched to a germline gene is 2. CDR1 and CDR2, per the germline V gene (reference sequence), are MNHEY and SMNVEV. For sequencing of the TCRbeta CDR3 region, genomic DNA was extracted from the sorted cells. TCRbeta CDR3 regions were sequenced using the immunoSEQ Assay. Sourced from immuneACCESS, this table was stored by TCRdb with only in-frame sequences that have V and J called. A share of the clones is absent; for the studies checked, an unresolved V gene accounts for under half, and the remainder has no known explanation. The sample has around 62,000 clones on record, approximately 89% of them singletons. The top ten constitute roughly 1.1% of the sample. Patients with a history of autoimmune disease or receiving systemic immunosuppression were excluded from the trial. Peripheral blood for TCR sequencing was collected from all dose cohorts at baseline, on cycle 4 day 1, and on cycle 7 day 1. Samples came from an open-label, multicenter, first-in-human phase I dose-escalation trial of ivuxolimab. Adults with locally advanced or metastatic melanoma, renal cell, hepatocellular, or head and neck squamous cell carcinoma were enrolled in the trial. Before TCR sequencing, CD4+ T cells and CD8+ T cells from peripheral blood were sorted into separate populations.

Sequences were derived from CD4+ or CD8+ T cells sorted from blood, sampled in a trial of the OX40 agonist ivuxolimab. The receptor chain draws on TRBV27 and TRBJ1-5; TRBD1 lines up with 7 middle nucleotides. The TCR comes from an adult with an advanced solid tumor such as melanoma, head and neck, liver or kidney cancer. CDR3 protein: CASSLAGGQPQHF. The DNA reads as follows: TGTGCCAGCAGTTTAGCAGGGGGACAGCCCCAGCATTTT.